The 10 T cell receptor beta chains presented below share a single source sample, sequenced in a study of cytomegalovirus exposure and HLA in healthy donors (TCRdb year 2017). The library was built by means of the immunoSEQ multiplex PCR assay. For the multiplex PCR, a mixture combining 60 forward primers for TCR Vbeta segments and 13 reverse primers for TCR Jbeta segments was used. This is the immuneACCESS table as TCRdb keeps it, with only in-frame sequences that have V and J called. A part of the clones is gone; compared with another copy, unresolved V genes explain less than half, and the rest is unexplained. The sample yields 100,000 to 150,000 clones; 82% were counted once. About 11% of the sample lies in the top ten. Sequenced input: PBMCs. The receptors come from a male donor in good health and CMV-seropositive.

This chain connects TRBV19 to TRBJ2-5; no firm D call. This CDR3 region has 14 residues. Per the germline V gene, CDR1 is LNHDA and CDR2 is SQIVND (reference sequence). The V and J ends lost 7 bases and 5 bases respectively, with 17 bases between them. In DNA form, the CDR3 reads TGTGCCAGTAACCAGGATCTTTATGTGGAGACCCAGTACTTC. The encoded protein is CASNQDLYVETQYF.

The gene calls are TRBV21-1 and TRBJ2-3; the table assigns TRBD2, which was not confirmed against the DNA. TRBV21-1 is a pseudogene segment. CDR3 length: 16 residues. This chain's CDR3 is CASSKGPAGVADTQYF. The CDR3 DNA follows: TGTGCCAGCAGCAAAGGGCCGGCGGGAGTGGCCGATACGCAGTATTTT.

About this clone itself: One end of the junction does not line up with germline, which may come from a read error. This chain links TRBV10-3 with TRBJ2-7; 10 bases align to TRBD1. CDR1 and CDR2 from the germline V gene are ENHRY and SYGVKD. The CDR3 consists of 18 residues. CDR3 bases: TGTGCCATCAGCGCCCGGGACAGGGGAGCGAGCAGCCCTCTACTCGGAAACTTC. It yields the protein CAISARDRGASSPLLGNF.

The rearrangement joins TRBV6-1 to TRBJ2-7, with TRBD1 as a possible D gene (5 bases). Germline CDR1 is MNHNS and CDR2 is SASEGT. V lost 5 bases and J 5 bases, leaving 16 bases between the germline ends. This CDR3 has 14 residues. In nucleotides, the CDR3 is TGTGCCAGCAGTTCCCAGGGTTTATCCCACGAGCAGTACTTC. This translates into CASSSQGLSHEQYF.

The chain is built from TRBV5-1 and TRBJ1-1; TRBD1 matches 8 bases. J gave up 4 bases and V 1 base, and 9 bases lay outside the gene matches. This CDR3 spans 16 amino acids. CDR1 and CDR2 from the germline V gene are SGHRS and YFSETQ. The DNA of the CDR3 is TGCGCCAGCAGCTTGACCGGGACAGGTGGGATCACTGAAGCTTTCTTT. It codes for CASSLTGTGGITEAFF.

The V gene is TRBV9, the J gene TRBJ1-3, with 7 bases lining up with TRBD1. Germline values: CDR1 SGDLS, CDR2 YYNGEE. V shed 3 bases, J shed 2 bases, and the junction held 11 bases outside the gene matches. The CDR3 is made up of 17 amino acids. The CDR3 DNA is TGTGCCAGCAGCGGGGGACAGACTCTCTTCGCTGGAAACACCATATATTTT. Translation: CASSGGQTLFAGNTIYF.

The V and J genes are TRBV5-1 and TRBJ2-5; D ambiguous. V was cut by 0 bases and J by 11 bases, with 20 bases left in between. Germline V lookup: CDR1 SGHRS, CDR2 YFSETQ. The CDR3 runs 15 residues. The CDR3 is CASSLAQDGLGEQYF. In DNA, the CDR3 is TGCGCCAGCAGCTTGGCCCAAGACGGTCTAGGAGAGCAGTACTTC.

This chain links TRBV2 with TRBJ1-5, with a weak D call TRBD1 (6 bases). V was clipped by 7 bases and J by 0 bases, with 13 bases between them. This CDR3 spans 15 amino acids. CDR1 and CDR2 from the germline V gene are SNHLY and FYNNEI. The CDR3 DNA sequence: TGTGCCAGCATGCGAGGACAGTATAGCAATCAGCCCCAGCATTTT. As protein: CASMRGQYSNQPQHF.

The V call is TRBV28, the J call TRBJ1-5; D remains unclear. CDR3 length: 19 amino acids. Germline-derived CDR1 and CDR2 are MDHEN and SYDVKM. The ends were cut back, 8 bases at V and 0 bases at J, with 26 bases in the middle. The CDR3 coding sequence is TGTGCCAGCCTACAGCGGGCCTACAAGGCCCGCTATAGCAATCAGCCCCAGCATTTT. Amino acid sequence: CASLQRAYKARYSNQPQHF.

The genes are TRBV4-2 and TRBJ1-3; D gene unclear. The CDR3 is 18 residues long. Germline assignment: CDR1 LGHNA and CDR2 YNFKEQ. The V end was cut by 0 bases, the J end by 0 bases, with 15 bases between. In DNA form, the CDR3 reads TGTGCCAGCAGCCAAGAATCAGGTTTTGTGGGCTCTGGAAACACCATATATTTT. It translates to CASSQESGFVGSGNTIYF.